These 32 T cell receptor beta chains originate from one sample sequenced in a study of T cell responses to AZD1222 COVID-19 vaccine. Measured with immunoSEQ multiplex PCR; TCRdb has only the in-frame clones, and not every one. The sample yields some 100,000 clones, about 90% seen once. The specimen was peripheral blood, collected 28 days after the second AZD1222 dose. These receptors all stem from an adult who received the AZD1222 COVID-19 vaccine.

The CDR3 reads CASSYGRSGTEAFF. DNA of the CDR3: TGTGCCAGCAGTTATGGGCGTTCAGGAACTGAAGCTTTCTTT. The chain is built from TRBV6-5 and TRBJ1-1; no firm D call. Trimming removed 3 bases at V and 5 bases at J, with 13 bases between. The CDR3 extends over 14 amino acids. The germline CDR1 and CDR2 sequences are MNHEY and SVGAGI.

This chain uses TRBV2 with TRBJ1-2; no reliable D call. CDR3 length equals 14 residues. Trimming took off 1 base at V and 1 base at J, with 7 bases between the two ends. Germline CDR1 reads SNHLY; CDR2 reads FYNNEI. The chain's CDR3 is CASSEVTVNYGYTF. CDR3 DNA: TGTGCCAGCAGTGAAGTCACCGTTAACTATGGCTACACCTTC.

The chain employs TRBV6-2 or TRBV6-3 and TRBJ2-3; D remains ambiguous. The CDR3 is made up of 13 amino acids. The germline V gene encodes CDR1 MNHEY and CDR2 SVGEGT. With 4 bases removed from V and 0 bases from J, the gap between germline ends came to 5 bases. The CDR3 nucleotides read TGTGCCAGCAGTTTCGGGAGCACAGATACGCAGTATTTT. It yields the protein CASSFGSTDTQYF.

This chain links TRBV12-3 or TRBV12-4 with TRBJ2-3; D may match TRBD1 or TRBD2 (5 bases each). V lost 6 bases and J 6 bases, leaving 13 bases between the germline ends. This CDR3 is built from 13 residues. Here the CDR3 DNA reads TGTGCCAGCAGCTCCGGGGCGGAGGATACGCAGTATTTT. The encoded protein is CASSSGAEDTQYF.

The V call is TRBV27, the J call TRBJ1-3; 7 nucleotides line up with TRBD1. V was clipped by 4 bases and J by 7 bases; unmatched bases: 13. CDR1 MNHEY and CDR2 SMNVEV come from the germline V gene (reference sequence). CDR3 length: 16 residues. The CDR3 DNA reads TGTGCCAGCAGTTCCTTTGAAGGGGGCCGGCAGAACACCATATATTTT. Translated, it gives CASSSFEGGRQNTIYF.

The chain employs TRBV6-5 and TRBJ1-5, with 8 bases lining up with TRBD1. The germline gives CDR1 MNHEY, CDR2 SVGAGI. The CDR3 has 14 residues. J lost 6 bases, V lost 5 bases, and 6 bases had no gene match. The CDR3 DNA reads TGTGCCAGCAGTCAGGACAGGGCGGTTCAGCCCCAGCATTTT. It yields the protein CASSQDRAVQPQHF.

The rearrangement joins TRBV10-2 to TRBJ2-7; D is possibly TRBD2 (5 bases). Germline lookup yields CDR1 WSHSY and CDR2 SAAADI. The CDR3 is 16 amino acids. The germline V and J ends were trimmed by 6 bases and 6 bases, with 24 bases remaining between them. The CDR3 sequence is CASRQTPGWPEGEQYF. For the CDR3, the DNA is TGCGCCAGCAGACAAACTCCGGGGTGGCCCGAGGGCGAGCAGTACTTC.

The chain recombines TRBV28 with TRBJ1-6, with a possible D match to TRBD1 (6 bases). This CDR3 comprises 15 residues. Germline CDR1 and CDR2: MDHEN and SYDVKM. V gave up 3 bases and J gave up 14 bases, with 20 bases separating them. In DNA form, the CDR3 reads TGTGCCAGCAGTTTTTCAAGGGGGGGGGCGCTTACCCTCCACTTT. Its protein product is CASSFSRGGALTLHF.

The V and J genes are TRBV5-8 and TRBJ2-2; D could derive from TRBD1 or TRBD2 (5 bases each). Germline V gene data show CDR1 as SGHTS and CDR2 as YDEGEE. V dropped 0 bases and J dropped 1 base, with 13 bases sitting between them. The CDR3 contains 17 residues. The CDR3 nucleotides are TGTGCCAGCAGCTTGGGCCCCCTTGGGGGGAACACCGGGGAGCTGTTTTTT. Translated, it gives CASSLGPLGGNTGELFF. Supplemented by reference TRBV5-8 and TRBJ2-2, the full variable domain reads EAGVTQSPTHLIKTRGQQATLRCSPISGHTSVYWYQQALGLGLQFLLWYDEGEERNRGNFPPRFSGRQFPNYSSELNVNALELEDSALYLCASSLGPLGGNTGELFFGEGSRLTVL.

The chain carries TRBV9 and TRBJ1-1; 9 bases align to TRBD1. There are 15 residues in the CDR3. V dropped 1 base and J dropped 5; count of bases not matched to a gene: 6. Per the germline V gene, CDR1 is SGDLS and CDR2 is YYNGEE. CDR3 sequence: CASSVTGGGLTEAFF. The CDR3 DNA follows: TGTGCCAGCAGCGTAACAGGGGGCGGGTTAACTGAAGCTTTCTTT.

The chain links TRBV28 to TRBJ1-5; 10 bases line up with TRBD1. The CDR3 is made up of 15 amino acids. Trimming took 5 bases from V and 6 from J; bases not matched to a gene: 7. From germline, CDR1 is MDHEN and CDR2 SYDVKM. CDR3 region: CASSQRQGASQPQHF. The CDR3 nucleotides read TGTGCCAGCAGTCAACGACAGGGGGCTAGTCAGCCCCAGCATTTT.

The chain combines TRBV7-6 with TRBJ1-3; D perhaps matches TRBD1 (5 bases). Trimming took off 0 bases at V and 1 base at J, with 16 bases between the two ends. This CDR3 is 18 amino acids long. Germline V gives CDR1 SGHVS, CDR2 FNYEAQ. CDR3 protein: CASSLAPGGVQSGNTIYF. CDR3 sequence (DNA): TGTGCCAGCAGCTTAGCCCCCGGGGGGGTTCAATCTGGAAACACCATATATTTT. The whole variable domain, remainder taken from reference TRBV7-6 and TRBJ1-3, is GAGVSQSPRYKVTKRGQDVALRCDPISGHVSLYWYRQALGQGPEFLTYFNYEAQQDKSGLPNDRFSAERPEGSISTLTIQRTEQRDSAMYRCASSLAPGGVQSGNTIYFGEGSWLTVV.

The chain links TRBV3-1 (or the pseudogene TRBV3-2) to TRBJ2-5; TRBD2 might be the D (6 bases). The germline V gene encodes CDR1 LGHDT and CDR2 YNNKEL (reference sequence). Trimming took 2 bases from V and 5 from J, leaving 9 bases between them. The CDR3 is 13 residues long. CDR3 residues: CASSQRGAETQYF. DNA for the CDR3: TGTGCCAGCAGCCAACGCGGGGCGGAGACCCAGTACTTC.

The rearrangement links TRBV5-5 to TRBJ1-5, with D tentatively TRBD1 (6 bases). Germline V gene sequence: CDR1 SGHKS, CDR2 YYEKEE (reference sequence). This CDR3 is 14 amino acids long. Between the trimmed V and J ends, which lost 1 base and 7 bases, there was a span of 12 bases. CDR3 coding DNA: TGTGCCAGCAGCTTGTTACAGGGAGGCCAGCCCCAGCATTTT. Encoded protein: CASSLLQGGQPQHF.

The V call is TRBV7-3, the J call TRBJ1-1; 9 positions agree with TRBD1. The ends lost 6 bases at V and 5 bases at J; junction bases unmatched: 7. Germline V gene data show CDR1 as SGHTA and CDR2 as FQGTGA. This CDR3 comprises 14 residues. The CDR3 sequence is CASSGQGSRTEAFF. The CDR3 coding sequence is TGTGCCAGCAGTGGACAGGGGAGTAGGACTGAAGCTTTCTTT.

As to this clone: Within the sample, other DNA sequences also encode this same CDR3. The J gene is TRBJ1-1, the V gene TRBV12-3 or TRBV12-4, with 7 bases fitting TRBD1. The CDR3 is 13 residues long. V trimming: 6 bases; J trimming: 5 bases; junction bases outside the gene matches: 6. CDR3 DNA: TGTGCCAGCAGCACAGGGGAGGGGACTGAAGCTTTCTTT. This sequence encodes CASSTGEGTEAFF.

This clone showed up just once. The rearrangement joins TRBV24-1 to TRBJ1-1; no reliable D call. Germline CDR1 and CDR2: KGHDR and SFDVKD. The CDR3 consists of 13 residues. Trimming shortened V by 3 bases and J by 6 bases, and 10 bases separated the two germline ends. The CDR3 reads CATSDGLNPEAFF. In DNA form, the CDR3 reads TGTGCCACCAGTGATGGGCTAAATCCTGAAGCTTTCTTT.

J is TRBJ1-2 and V is TRBV2; D gene uncertain. Germline V gives CDR1 SNHLY, CDR2 FYNNEI. Trimming shortened V by 1 base and J by 8 bases, and 11 bases separated the two germline ends. This CDR3 region has 13 residues. In nucleotides, the CDR3 is TGTGCCAGCAGTGAAGTGCAACCCGGAGGCTACACCTTC. This translates into CASSEVQPGGYTF.

This clone appeared once. The chain couples TRBV19 to TRBJ1-1; a possible D gene is TRBD1 (5 bases). Germline V gene lookup returns CDR1 LNHDA and CDR2 SQIVND (reference sequence). Trimming took 3 bases from V and 7 from J, leaving 15 bases between them. The CDR3 spans 14 residues. The CDR3 loop reads CASSIPGLIDEAFF. CDR3 coding DNA: TGTGCCAGTAGTATTCCAGGGTTAATTGATGAAGCTTTCTTT.

V gene TRBV13 combines with J gene TRBJ1-2; TRBD1 is a possible D gene (6 bases). V was pared by 4 bases and J by 0 bases, with 9 bases between. CDR1 is PRHDT, CDR2 FYEKMQ, per germline (reference sequence). CDR3 length: 14 amino acids. DNA for the CDR3: TGTGCCAGCAGCTCTCGGACAGCTAACTATGGCTACACCTTC. Translated, it gives CASSSRTANYGYTF.

This clone showed up just once. This chain joins TRBV10-3 and TRBJ1-4; tentatively, D is TRBD1 (5 bases). This CDR3 spans 15 amino acids. Trimming left V 6 bases short and J 4 bases short, with 15 bases between. Germline V lookup: CDR1 ENHRY, CDR2 SYGVKD. The CDR3 DNA reads TGTGCCATCAGAGGAACCGACAGAAATAATGAAAAACTGTTTTTT. Translated, it gives CAIRGTDRNNEKLFF.

The CDR3 sequence is CASSSDSYNSPLHF. CDR3 sequence (DNA): TGTGCCAGCTCATCCGACTCCTATAATTCACCCCTCCACTTT. The chain carries TRBV18 and TRBJ1-6; D is undetermined. Between the trimmed V and J ends, which lost 5 bases and 0 bases, there was a span of 5 bases. Germline-derived CDR1 and CDR2 are KGHSH and LQKENI. There are 14 residues in the CDR3.

The genes are TRBV19 and TRBJ1-1; no clear D gene. The CDR3 runs 12 residues. The germline CDR1 and CDR2 sequences are LNHDA and SQIVND (reference sequence). The V end was cut by 3 bases, the J end by 7 bases, with 9 bases between. CDR3 sequence reads: CASSMGGIEAFF. In DNA form, the CDR3 reads TGTGCCAGTAGTATGGGAGGAATTGAAGCTTTCTTT.

In this sample, this clone turned up once. The genes are TRBV19 and TRBJ1-1; 8 bases fit TRBD1. CDR1 is LNHDA, CDR2 SQIVND, per germline (reference sequence). J gave up 5 bases and V 8 bases, and 16 bases lay outside the gene matches. This CDR3 has 16 residues. The CDR3 sequence is CASHRGTGFGETEAFF. The CDR3 nucleotides are TGTGCCAGTCACCGGGGGACAGGCTTTGGGGAGACTGAAGCTTTCTTT.

As regards this clone: In the same sample, other DNA sequences code for this CDR3. The chain is built from TRBV18 and TRBJ2-3; D unresolved. Trimming cost V 3 bases and J 3 bases, with 4 bases left between them. Per germline, CDR1 KGHSH and CDR2 LQKENI. CDR3 length equals 12 residues. CDR3 amino acids: CASSPYTDTQYF. CDR3 DNA sequence: TGTGCCAGCTCACCCTATACAGATACGCAGTATTTT.

The V call is TRBV6-2 or TRBV6-3, the J call TRBJ2-2; 9 bases match TRBD2. With 4 bases clipped from V and 2 bases from J, the junction kept 5 bases outside the gene matches. This CDR3 is built from 16 residues. Germline V gene data show CDR1 as MNHEY and CDR2 as SVGEGT. In DNA form, the CDR3 reads TGTGCCAGCAGTTTCCTAGCGGGGTTAAACACCGGGGAGCTGTTTTTT. It encodes CASSFLAGLNTGELFF.

This clone has a single count. The chain uses TRBV14 and TRBJ2-2; 7 bases match TRBD1. V shed 5 bases and J 7 bases; nucleotides not matched to a gene: 7. The CDR3 is made up of 14 amino acids. The germline V gene has CDR1 SGHDN and CDR2 FVKESK. CDR3 amino acids: CASSRGQPGGELFF. The CDR3 region has the DNA TGTGCCAGCAGCAGGGGACAGCCTGGCGGGGAGCTGTTTTTT. The variable domain in full, completed from reference TRBV14 and TRBJ2-2, reads EAGVTQFPSHSVIEKGQTVTLRCDPISGHDNLYWYRRVMGKEIKFLLHFVKESKQDESGMPNNRFLAERTGGTYSTLKVQPAELEDSGVYFCASSRGQPGGELFFGEGSRLTVL.

V usage is TRBV6-6 and J usage is TRBJ2-7; 16 nucleotides match TRBD2. Germline-derived CDR1 and CDR2 are MNHNY and SVGAGI (reference sequence). Trimming cost V 6 bases and J 1 base; bases outside gene matches: 18. The CDR3 spans 21 residues. CDR3 loop: CASSVRRPGLAGGLGSYEQYF. As DNA, the CDR3 is TGTGCCAGCAGCGTGAGGCGTCCGGGACTAGCGGGGGGGCTTGGGTCCTACGAGCAGTACTTC.

The V gene is TRBV9, the J gene TRBJ2-3; 14 bases line up with TRBD2. With 2 bases clipped from V and 2 bases from J, the junction kept 7 bases outside the gene matches. This CDR3 is 18 amino acids long. CDR1 is SGDLS and CDR2 is YYNGEE in the germline V gene. The CDR3 loop reads CASSVRTSGGRHTDTQYF. The CDR3 coding sequence is TGTGCCAGCAGCGTTAGGACTAGCGGGGGGAGACACACAGATACGCAGTATTTT.

The chain combines TRBV3-1 (or the pseudogene TRBV3-2) with TRBJ1-3; D gene uncertain. This CDR3 has 14 residues. From germline, CDR1 is LGHDT and CDR2 YNNKEL (reference sequence). Between the trimmed V and J ends, which lost 2 bases and 9 bases, there was a span of 14 bases. The CDR3 region has the DNA TGTGCCAGCAGCCAAAGGTCAGCCGGTGCCACCATATATTTT. The encoded protein is CASSQRSAGATIYF.

This sequence joins TRBV5-1 and TRBJ2-7, with 11 bases fitting TRBD1. Unmatched junction bases numbered 5, after V lost 4 bases and J lost 2 bases. The CDR3 runs 15 residues. The V gene's germline CDR1 is SGHRS and CDR2 YFSETQ. CDR3 residues: CASSIGQGATYEQYF. CDR3 DNA sequence: TGCGCCAGCAGCATAGGACAGGGGGCAACCTACGAGCAGTACTTC.

The chain links TRBV30 to TRBJ1-1; D gene unclear. Trimming shortened V by 0 bases and J by 2 bases, and 7 bases separated the two germline ends. This CDR3 spans 13 amino acids. Germline assignment: CDR1 GTSNPN and CDR2 SVGIG (reference sequence). In nucleotides, the CDR3 is TGTGCCTGGAGTGTGGGAGCCAACACTGAAGCTTTCTTT. It specifies CAWSVGANTEAFF.